This T cell receptor beta chain was sequenced during a study of cytomegalovirus exposure and HLA in healthy donors. General study points: Highest at DRB1 and lowest at HLA-C, TCR association rates differed among HLA loci in a later analysis.

Deletions cut 2 bases from V and 6 bases from J, with 15 bases between. CDR3 length: 15 amino acids. CDR1 and CDR2 from the germline V gene are SGDLS and YYNGEE. A note on this clone: What it recognizes is unknown.

The primer mix had 60 Vbeta and 13 Jbeta primers. Generated by immunoSEQ multiplex PCR, the TCRdb table keeps only in-frame clones and is missing some. The sample shows roughly 100,000 clones, over 70% of them seen only once. Sequencing was performed on PBMCs. This sequence joins TRBV9 and TRBJ2-1; TRBD1 is a possible D gene (5 bases). The receptor was derived from a male donor in good health and CMV-seronegative. The CDR3 sequence: CASSVGQGVFNEQFF. In nucleotides, the CDR3 is TGTGCCAGCAGCGTGGGGCAGGGCGTTTTCAATGAGCAGTTCTTC. The variable domain in full, completed from reference TRBV9 and TRBJ2-1, reads DSGVTQTPKHLITATGQRVTLRCSPRSGDLSVYWYQQSLDQGLQFLIQYYNGEERAKGNILERFSAQQFPDLHSELNLSSLELGDSALYFCASSVGQGVFNEQFFGPGTRLTVL.